This passage covers 18 T cell receptor beta chains from one sample sequenced in a study of T-cell memory formation after mild COVID-19. TCRdb re-derived calls from the 5' RACE reads in MiXCR, one entry per CDR3 protein. The data show 300,000 to 350,000 distinct CDR3 sequences, roughly 21% seen once. The sequenced material came from PBMCs or a T cell subset sorted from them (not recorded which). These receptors were taken from a man between 18 and 29 years old who had mild COVID-19 (a few samples of this study predate the infection). Cell type and time point are not known.

The CDR3 loop reads CATQPEGGTGGPSYEQYV. The CDR3 DNA is TGCGCCACCCAACCCGAGGGGGGGACAGGGGGTCCGTCCTACGAGCAGTACGTC. This rearrangement joins TRBV5-1 to TRBJ2-7, with 11 nucleotides matching TRBD1. J gave up 1 base and V 9 bases, and 18 bases lay outside the gene matches. Germline V lookup: CDR1 SGHRS, CDR2 YFSETQ. CDR3 length: 18 residues.

This chain uses TRBV5-1 with TRBJ2-7, with 9 nucleotides matching TRBD1. Germline lookup yields CDR1 SGHRS and CDR2 YFSETQ. The CDR3 runs 14 residues. J gave up 5 bases and V 6 bases, and 9 bases lay outside the gene matches. The CDR3 reads CASNHGTGLDEQYF. Written as DNA, the CDR3 is TGCGCCAGCAACCATGGGACAGGGCTCGACGAGCAGTACTTC. Full variable domain (rest looked up from reference TRBV5-1 and TRBJ2-7): KAGVTQTPRYLIKTRGQQVTLSCSPISGHRSVSWYQQTPGQGLQFLFEYFSETQRNKGNFPGRFSGRQFSNSRSEMNVSTLELGDSALYLCASNHGTGLDEQYFGPGTRLTVT.

V and J are TRBV20-1 and TRBJ1-1, with 8 bases aligning to TRBD1. In germline, CDR1 is DFQATT, CDR2 SNEGSKA (reference sequence). The CDR3 spans 15 residues. Unmatched junction bases numbered 7, after V lost 0 bases and J lost 4 bases. The CDR3 nucleotides are TGCAGTGCTAGAGATAGACGGACAGGGATCACTGAAGCTTTCTTT. This translates into CSARDRRTGITEAFF.

There are many counts of this clonotype. The rearrangement uses TRBV11-2 and TRBJ2-1, with 8 bases aligning to TRBD2. J was trimmed by 4 bases and V by 5 bases; bases with no gene match: 13. The CDR3 covers 17 residues. Germline V CDR1 and CDR2: SGHAT, FQNNGV. CDR3 amino acids: CASSPGRGVQRYNEQFF. The CDR3 nucleotides read TGTGCCAGCAGCCCCGGGAGGGGCGTCCAGCGGTACAATGAGCAGTTCTTC.

This clonotype has at least ten counts. The chain carries TRBV5-1 and TRBJ2-2, with D uncertain. Germline V gene lookup returns CDR1 SGHRS and CDR2 YFSETQ. V dropped 1 base and J dropped 8 bases, with 6 bases sitting between them. This CDR3 is built from 12 residues. In DNA form, the CDR3 reads TGCGCCAGCAGCTTGACTTCTGGGGAGCTGTTTTTT. Its protein is CASSLTSGELFF.

This clonotype was recorded many times. V is TRBV6-6 and J is TRBJ1-4, with D unresolved. Trimming removed 0 bases at V and 8 bases at J, with 10 bases between. This CDR3 spans 14 amino acids. From germline, CDR1 is MNHNY and CDR2 SVGAGI (reference sequence). Here the CDR3 DNA reads TGTGCCAGCAGTTACTCGGAGGGTGCGGAAAAACTGTTTTTT. Amino acids: CASSYSEGAEKLFF.

The chain recombines TRBV20-1 with TRBJ1-2; D uncertain. V shed 5 bases and J shed 4 bases, with 14 bases lying between them. CDR1 and CDR2 from the germline V gene are DFQATT and SNEGSKA (reference sequence). CDR3 length: 13 amino acids. The CDR3 bases are TGCAGTGCTGAACGGAACAGTGGCTATGGCTACACCTTC. This codes for CSAERNSGYGYTF.

The table lists this clonotype with a few counts. The CDR3 reads CASSRGQGPGTDTQYF. DNA of the CDR3: TGCGCCAGCAGCCGAGGACAGGGACCGGGCACAGATACGCAGTATTTT. The chain recombines TRBV5-1 with TRBJ2-3, with 8 bases fitting TRBD1. The V segment lost 4 bases and the J segment 1 base; nucleotides outside the gene matches: 8. Germline V gene data show CDR1 as SGHRS and CDR2 as YFSETQ. The CDR3 has 16 amino acids.

This clonotype was observed a few times. The chain employs TRBV27 and TRBJ2-3; 8 nucleotides match TRBD2. The CDR3 loop spans 17 amino acids. Germline CDR1 and CDR2: MNHEY and SMNVEV (reference sequence). The J segment lost 7 bases and the V segment lost 3 bases, leaving 15 bases of the junction unmatched. CDR3 loop: CASSFGARPGGRNTQYF. In DNA, the CDR3 is TGTGCCAGCAGTTTCGGGGCCCGTCCGGGGGGGCGAAATACGCAGTATTTT.

This sequence joins TRBV6-2 or TRBV6-3 and TRBJ2-7, with a possible D match to TRBD2 (5 bases). Per the germline V gene, CDR1 is MNHEY and CDR2 is SVGEGT. Deletions cut 2 bases from V and 0 bases from J, with 8 bases between. The CDR3 is 14 amino acids. CDR3 sequence (DNA): TGTGCCAGCAGTTACCTAGCCAGCTCCTACGAGCAGTACTTC. Residues: CASSYLASSYEQYF.

This chain links TRBV7-9 with TRBJ2-3; no clear D. Germline CDR1 and CDR2: SEHNR and FQNEAQ (reference sequence). CDR3 length: 13 amino acids. V lost 1 base and J 6 bases, leaving 8 bases between the germline ends. In nucleotides, the CDR3 is TGTGCCAGCAGCTTAGATCTTGTGGATACGCAGTATTTT. This codes for CASSLDLVDTQYF.

In this sample, this clonotype turned up a few times. The rearrangement uses TRBV7-2 and TRBJ1-4; no definite D call. CDR3 length: 15 amino acids. Trimming left V 7 bases short and J 3 bases short, with 15 bases between. Germline values: CDR1 SGHTA, CDR2 FQGNSA. CDR3: CASTLGRRANEKLFF. The CDR3 coding sequence is TGTGCCAGCACCTTGGGCCGGCGTGCTAATGAAAAACTGTTTTTT.

The chain employs TRBV20-1 and TRBJ2-7, with TRBD1 matching over 9 bases. The trim removed 1 base at V and 4 bases at J, leaving 8 bases unmatched. The CDR3 consists of 15 residues. Germline V lookup: CDR1 DFQATT, CDR2 SNEGSKA (reference sequence). For the CDR3, the DNA is TGCAGTGCTAGAGGGACAGGGGTTGTCGGTTACGAGCAGTACGTC. It yields the protein CSARGTGVVGYEQYV.

This clonotype turned up a few times. The chain carries TRBV7-3 and TRBJ2-1; 14 positions agree with TRBD2. CDR1 and CDR2 (germline): SGHTA, FQGTGA. The length of the CDR3 is 18 residues. V was pared by 2 bases and J by 4 bases, with 7 bases of the junction left unmatched. For the CDR3, the DNA is TGTGCCAGCAGCTTATCCCGACTAGCGGGGGGGCCGTACAATGAGCAGTTCTTC. Protein sequence: CASSLSRLAGGPYNEQFF. Using reference TRBV7-3 and TRBJ2-1 for the parts outside the CDR3, the full variable domain is GAGVSQTPSNKVTEKGKYVELRCDPISGHTALYWYRQSLGQGPEFLIYFQGTGAADDSGLPNDRFFAVRPEGSVSTLKIQRTERGDSAVYLCASSLSRLAGGPYNEQFFGPGTRLTVL.

The chain couples TRBV5-6 to TRBJ2-6; TRBD1 agrees at 9 bases. The J segment lost 0 bases and the V segment lost 5 bases, leaving 6 bases of the junction unmatched. The CDR3 is made up of 17 amino acids. Germline V gives CDR1 SGHDT, CDR2 YYEEEE. The DNA for the CDR3 is TGTGCCAGCAGAGTGACAGGGGGAATCTCTGGGGCCAACGTCCTGACTTTC. It yields the protein CASRVTGGISGANVLTF.

The chain recombines TRBV7-6 with TRBJ1-6; no firm D call. Trimming shortened V by 1 base and J by 8 bases, and 18 bases separated the two germline ends. This CDR3 region has 17 residues. Germline lookup yields CDR1 SGHVS and CDR2 FNYEAQ. CDR3 DNA sequence: TGTGCCAGCAGCTTAGAGGCTCCAACCCCTTCATATTCACCCCTCCACTTT. This encodes CASSLEAPTPSYSPLHF.

The chain joins TRBV6-4 to TRBJ2-7; 9 bases map to TRBD1. J lost 4 bases, V lost 3 bases, and 19 bases had no gene match. The CDR3 spans 19 residues. The germline V gene has CDR1 MRHNA and CDR2 SNTAGT. As DNA, the CDR3 is TGTGCCAGCAGTGATCCCCGGGACAGGGCCCCCTCTCGCCGATACGAGCAGTACGTC. Translating it yields CASSDPRDRAPSRRYEQYV.

The rearrangement joins TRBV3-1 to TRBJ2-7; D possibly matches TRBD1 or TRBD2 (6 bases each). The CDR3 is 13 residues long. Trimming pared 3 bases from V and 5 bases from J, leaving 11 bases between. CDR1 is LGHDT, CDR2 YNNKEL, per germline (reference sequence). In DNA form, the CDR3 reads TGTGCCAGCAGCCAGTCGGGGGCCGACGAGCAGTACTTC. It specifies CASSQSGADEQYF.